This TCR beta chain came from a study of regulatory T cells in long-lasting Graves disease. Both iRepertoire HTBI primers and Arm-PCR of CDR3 regions were used to build the TCR beta libraries. TCRdb redid the calling of the multiplex PCR reads with MiXCR, one entry per CDR3 protein. The sample shows roughly 420,000 distinct CDR3 sequences, 16% of them seen only once. The time point denotes: newly diagnosed GD, antithyroid drugs for less than 3 months. The TCR library was made from RNA that had been extracted from PBMCs in TRIzol. In addition, the sample was reused for a study of T cells in Graves' hyperthyroidism and ophthalmopathy.

The sequences come from peripheral blood mononuclear cells (PBMCs), collected at new diagnosis, from a patient treated with antithyroid drugs. This TCR came from a woman aged 18-30 years with Graves disease.

This chain's CDR3 is CASRLGGSASGELFF. The CDR3 coding sequence is TGTGCCAGCAGATTGGGAGGGAGTGCGTCCGGGGAGCTGTTTTTT. The chain has TRBV9 and TRBJ2-2; 7 bases map to TRBD2. The CDR3 sequence is 15 residues long. J lost 6 bases, V lost 5 bases, and 10 bases had no gene match. CDR1 and CDR2 (germline): SGDLS, YYNGEE.